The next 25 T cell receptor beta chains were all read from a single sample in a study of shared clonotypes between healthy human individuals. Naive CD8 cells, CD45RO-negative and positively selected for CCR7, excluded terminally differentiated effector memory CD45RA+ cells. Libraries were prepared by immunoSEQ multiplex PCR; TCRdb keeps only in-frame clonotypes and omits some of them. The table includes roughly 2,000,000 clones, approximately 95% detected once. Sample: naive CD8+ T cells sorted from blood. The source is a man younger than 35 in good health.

The CDR3 region is CASMIGLAGAARYNEQFF. CDR3 coding DNA: TGTGCCAGCATGATTGGACTAGCGGGAGCCGCTCGGTACAATGAGCAGTTCTTC. The V call is TRBV13, the J call TRBJ2-1; the match to TRBD2 covers 13 bases. Germline-derived CDR1 and CDR2 are PRHDT and FYEKMQ (reference sequence). The junction had 13 bases not matched to a gene; V was cut back by 7 bases and J by 4 bases. CDR3 length: 18 amino acids.

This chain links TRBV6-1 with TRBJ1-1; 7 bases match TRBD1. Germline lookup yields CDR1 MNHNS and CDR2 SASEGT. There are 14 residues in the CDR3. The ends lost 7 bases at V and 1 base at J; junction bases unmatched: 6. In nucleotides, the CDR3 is TGTGCCAGCATTCTTTGGACAGGGAACACTGAAGCTTTCTTT. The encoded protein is CASILWTGNTEAFF.

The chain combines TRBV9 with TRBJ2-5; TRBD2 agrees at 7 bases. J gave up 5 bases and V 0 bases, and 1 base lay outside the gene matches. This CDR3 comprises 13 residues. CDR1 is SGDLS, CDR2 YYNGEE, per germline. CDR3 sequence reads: CASSVDGGETQYF. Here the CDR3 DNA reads TGTGCCAGCAGCGTAGACGGGGGGGAGACCCAGTACTTC. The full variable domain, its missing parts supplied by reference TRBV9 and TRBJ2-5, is DSGVTQTPKHLITATGQRVTLRCSPRSGDLSVYWYQQSLDQGLQFLIQYYNGEERAKGNILERFSAQQFPDLHSELNLSSLELGDSALYFCASSVDGGETQYFGPGTRLLVL.

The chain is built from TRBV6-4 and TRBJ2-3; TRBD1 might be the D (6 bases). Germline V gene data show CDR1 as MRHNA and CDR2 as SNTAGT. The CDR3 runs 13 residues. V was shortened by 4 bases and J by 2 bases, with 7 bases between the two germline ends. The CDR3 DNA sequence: TGTGCCAGCAGTGGGGACATCACAGATACGCAGTATTTT. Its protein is CASSGDITDTQYF.

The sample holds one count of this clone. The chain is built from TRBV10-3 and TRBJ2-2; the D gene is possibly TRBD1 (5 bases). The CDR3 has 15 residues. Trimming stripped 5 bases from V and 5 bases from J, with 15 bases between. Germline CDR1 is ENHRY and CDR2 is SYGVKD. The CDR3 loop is CAISLATAMTGELFF. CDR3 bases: TGTGCCATCAGTCTGGCGACAGCCATGACCGGGGAGCTGTTTTTT.

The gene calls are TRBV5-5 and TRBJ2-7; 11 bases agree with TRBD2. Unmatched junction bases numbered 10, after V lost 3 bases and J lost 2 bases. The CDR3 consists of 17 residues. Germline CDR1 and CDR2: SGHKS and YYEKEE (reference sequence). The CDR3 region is CASSWGLAEALTYEQYF. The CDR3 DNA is TGTGCCAGCAGCTGGGGACTAGCGGAGGCTCTTACCTACGAGCAGTACTTC.

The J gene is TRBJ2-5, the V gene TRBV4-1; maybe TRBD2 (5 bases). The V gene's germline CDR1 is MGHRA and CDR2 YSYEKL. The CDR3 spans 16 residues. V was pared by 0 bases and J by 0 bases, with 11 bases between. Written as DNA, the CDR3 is TGCGCCAGCAGCCAAGATTTCGAGGGAAACCAAGAGACCCAGTACTTC. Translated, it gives CASSQDFEGNQETQYF.

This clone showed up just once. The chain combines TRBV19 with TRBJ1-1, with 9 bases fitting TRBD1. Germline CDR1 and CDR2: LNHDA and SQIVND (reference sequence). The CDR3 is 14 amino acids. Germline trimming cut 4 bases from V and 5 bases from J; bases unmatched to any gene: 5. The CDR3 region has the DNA TGTGCCAGTAGTAGGGACAGGGTGGTAACTGAAGCTTTCTTT. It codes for CASSRDRVVTEAFF.

The CDR3 region is CASSQGDRGWEQFF. In DNA form, the CDR3 reads TGCGCCAGCAGCCAAGGGGACCGCGGATGGGAGCAGTTCTTC. The chain uses TRBV4-1 and TRBJ2-1; D tentatively fits TRBD1 or TRBD2 (5 bases each). Trimming removed 1 base from V and 10 bases from J, with 14 bases in between. Germline lookup yields CDR1 MGHRA and CDR2 YSYEKL. The CDR3 is made up of 14 amino acids.

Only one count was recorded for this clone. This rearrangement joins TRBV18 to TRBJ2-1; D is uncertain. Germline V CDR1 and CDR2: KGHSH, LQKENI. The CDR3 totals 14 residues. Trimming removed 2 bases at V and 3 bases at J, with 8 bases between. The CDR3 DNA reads TGTGCCAGCTCACCAACGTCCAACTACAATGAGCAGTTCTTC. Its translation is CASSPTSNYNEQFF.

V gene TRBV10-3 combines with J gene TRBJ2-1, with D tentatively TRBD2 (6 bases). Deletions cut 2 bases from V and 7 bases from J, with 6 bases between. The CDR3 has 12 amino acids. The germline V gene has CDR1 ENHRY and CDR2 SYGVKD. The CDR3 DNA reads TGTGCCATCAGTGAGGCGGGGAATGAGCAGTTCTTC. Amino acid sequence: CAISEAGNEQFF.

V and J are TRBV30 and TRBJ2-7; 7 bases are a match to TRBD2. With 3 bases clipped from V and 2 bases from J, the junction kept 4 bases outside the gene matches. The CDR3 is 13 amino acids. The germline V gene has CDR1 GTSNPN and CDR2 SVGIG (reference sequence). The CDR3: CAWRGSGAYEQYF. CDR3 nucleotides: TGTGCCTGGAGAGGGAGCGGGGCCTACGAGCAGTACTTC.

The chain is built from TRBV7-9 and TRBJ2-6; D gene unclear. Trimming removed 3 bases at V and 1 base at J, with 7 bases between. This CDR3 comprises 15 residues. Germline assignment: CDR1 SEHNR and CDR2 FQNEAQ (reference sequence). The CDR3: CASSFQSSGANVLTF. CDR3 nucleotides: TGTGCCAGCAGCTTCCAGTCTTCTGGGGCCAACGTCCTGACTTTC.

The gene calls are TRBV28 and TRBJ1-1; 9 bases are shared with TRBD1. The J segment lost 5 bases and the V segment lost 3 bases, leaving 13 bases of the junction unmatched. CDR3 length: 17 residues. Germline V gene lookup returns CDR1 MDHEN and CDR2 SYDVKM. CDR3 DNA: TGTGCCAGCAGTTTCCTTCCCCTCGGGACAGGGAGGACTGAAGCTTTCTTT. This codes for CASSFLPLGTGRTEAFF.

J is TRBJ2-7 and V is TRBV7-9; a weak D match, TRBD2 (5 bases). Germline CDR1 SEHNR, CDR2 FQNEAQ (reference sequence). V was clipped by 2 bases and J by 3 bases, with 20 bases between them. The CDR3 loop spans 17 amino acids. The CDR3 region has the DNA TGTGCCAGCAGCTTACCTAGCTCCCGAGACACACACTACGAGCAGTACTTC. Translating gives CASSLPSSRDTHYEQYF.

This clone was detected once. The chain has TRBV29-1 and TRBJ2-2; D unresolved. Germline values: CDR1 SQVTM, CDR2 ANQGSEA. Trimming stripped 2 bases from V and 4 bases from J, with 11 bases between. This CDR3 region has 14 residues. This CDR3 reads CSVELAEPTGELFF. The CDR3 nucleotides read TGCAGCGTTGAACTGGCGGAGCCCACCGGGGAGCTGTTTTTT.

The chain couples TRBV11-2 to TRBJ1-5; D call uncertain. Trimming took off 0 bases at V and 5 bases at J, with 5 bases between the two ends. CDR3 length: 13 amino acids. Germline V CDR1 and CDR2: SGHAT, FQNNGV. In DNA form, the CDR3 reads TGTGCCAGCAGCTTAGAGTCCGATCAGCCCCAGCATTTT. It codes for CASSLESDQPQHF. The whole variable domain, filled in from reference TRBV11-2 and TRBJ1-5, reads EAGVAQSPRYKIIEKRQSVAFWCNPISGHATLYWYQQILGQGPKLLIQFQNNGVVDDSQLPKDRFSAERLKGVDSTLKIQPAKLEDSAVYLCASSLESDQPQHFGDGTRLSIL.

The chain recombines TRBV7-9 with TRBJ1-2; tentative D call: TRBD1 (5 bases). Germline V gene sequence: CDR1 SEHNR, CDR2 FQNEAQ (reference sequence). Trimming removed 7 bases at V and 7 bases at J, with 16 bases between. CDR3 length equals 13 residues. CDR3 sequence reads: CASNLPSGAGYTF. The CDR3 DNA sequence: TGTGCCAGCAACCTCCCTTCCGGGGCTGGCTACACCTTC.

CDR3 sequence (DNA): TGTGCCAGCAGTCCCACCGGGGCAGGATACTACAATGAGCAGTTCTTC. It translates to CASSPTGAGYYNEQFF. V and J are TRBV6-6 and TRBJ2-1, with D perhaps matching TRBD1 or TRBD2 (5 bases each). The CDR3 contains 16 residues. Germline loops: CDR1 MNHNY, CDR2 SVGAGI (reference sequence). The V and J ends lost 5 bases and 3 bases respectively, with 17 bases between them.

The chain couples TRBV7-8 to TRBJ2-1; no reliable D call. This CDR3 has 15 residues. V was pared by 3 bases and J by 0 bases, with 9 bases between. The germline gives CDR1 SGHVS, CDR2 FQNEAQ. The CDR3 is CASSFDTSSYNEQFF. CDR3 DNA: TGTGCCAGCAGCTTCGACACGAGCTCCTACAATGAGCAGTTCTTC.

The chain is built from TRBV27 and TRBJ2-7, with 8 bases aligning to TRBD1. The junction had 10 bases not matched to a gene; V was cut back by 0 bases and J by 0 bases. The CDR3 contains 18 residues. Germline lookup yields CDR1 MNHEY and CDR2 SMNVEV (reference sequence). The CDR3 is CASSLSGGQGAPSYEQYF. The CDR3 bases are TGTGCCAGCAGTTTATCCGGCGGGCAGGGGGCCCCCTCCTACGAGCAGTACTTC.

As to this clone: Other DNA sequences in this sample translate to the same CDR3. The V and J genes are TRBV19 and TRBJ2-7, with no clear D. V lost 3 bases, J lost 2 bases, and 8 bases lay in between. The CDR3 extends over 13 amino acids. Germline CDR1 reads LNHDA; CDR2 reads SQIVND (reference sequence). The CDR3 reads CASSIGETYEQYF. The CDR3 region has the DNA TGTGCCAGTAGTATTGGGGAAACCTACGAGCAGTACTTC.

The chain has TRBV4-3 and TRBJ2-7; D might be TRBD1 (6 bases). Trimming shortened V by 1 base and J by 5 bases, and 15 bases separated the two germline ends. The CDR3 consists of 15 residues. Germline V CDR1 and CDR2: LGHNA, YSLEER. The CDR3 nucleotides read TGCGCCAGCAGCCAAGTCCCAGGGGCTGAGGACGAGCAGTACTTC. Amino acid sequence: CASSQVPGAEDEQYF.

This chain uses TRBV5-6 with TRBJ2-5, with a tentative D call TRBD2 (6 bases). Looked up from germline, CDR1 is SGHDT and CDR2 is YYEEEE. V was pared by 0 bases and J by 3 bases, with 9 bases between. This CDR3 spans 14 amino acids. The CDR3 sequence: CASSLGWGEETQYF. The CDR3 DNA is TGTGCCAGCAGCTTGGGATGGGGGGAAGAGACCCAGTACTTC.

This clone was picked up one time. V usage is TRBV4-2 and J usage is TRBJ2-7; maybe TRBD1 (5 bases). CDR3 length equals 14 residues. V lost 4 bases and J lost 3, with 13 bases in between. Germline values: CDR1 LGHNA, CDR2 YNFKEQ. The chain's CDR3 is CASSLGVGFYEQYF. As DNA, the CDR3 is TGTGCCAGCAGCCTAGGGGTGGGGTTCTACGAGCAGTACTTC.